These 22 T cell receptor beta chains came from one sample sequenced in a study of a mutant IDH1 vaccine in newly diagnosed glioma. Documented time point: week 11, during vaccination. A 20-mer mutant IDH1 peptide at 300 ug was injected subcutaneously with topical imiquimod. The data were produced by immunoSEQ multiplex PCR, yet TCRdb's version contains in-frame clones alone and is incomplete. This sample yields about 60,000 clones, of which roughly four fifths are seen a single time; approximately 3.8% belongs to the top ten. These receptors have no identified antigens. Here the sequenced sample was PBMCs, taken from a glioma patient whose treatment included an IDH1 peptide vaccine. The receptors come from a man aged 25 to 40 with glioma.

The rearrangement links TRBV6-6 to TRBJ2-4, with D uncertain. The CDR3 sequence is 16 residues long. CDR1 is MNHNY and CDR2 is SVGAGI in the germline V gene (reference sequence). Trimming removed 6 bases from V and 0 bases from J, with 15 bases in between. CDR3: CASSPWGREAKNIQYF. DNA of the CDR3: TGTGCCAGCAGCCCCTGGGGTCGAGAAGCCAAAAACATTCAGTACTTC.

J is TRBJ2-1 and V is TRBV7-9, with TRBD2 matching 7 bases. This CDR3 is 15 amino acids long. Germline CDR1 and CDR2: SEHNR and FQNEAQ (reference sequence). The trim removed 5 bases at V and 7 bases at J, leaving 11 bases unmatched. The CDR3 DNA reads TGTGCCAGCAGCAACACGGGTAACGGGGGGAATGAGCAGTTCTTC. Residues: CASSNTGNGGNEQFF.

This chain links TRBV11-2 with TRBJ2-1; D call uncertain. The V end was cut by 1 base, the J end by 6 bases, with 13 bases between. The CDR3 is made up of 15 amino acids. Germline lookup yields CDR1 SGHAT and CDR2 FQNNGV. In nucleotides, the CDR3 is TGTGCCAGCAGCTTAGCTACTGGGATAAGCAATGAGCAGTTCTTC. Amino acids: CASSLATGISNEQFF. Based on the CDR3 plus reference TRBV11-2 and TRBJ2-1, the full variable domain is EAGVAQSPRYKIIEKRQSVAFWCNPISGHATLYWYQQILGQGPKLLIQFQNNGVVDDSQLPKDRFSAERLKGVDSTLKIQPAKLEDSAVYLCASSLATGISNEQFFGPGTRLTVL.

This chain connects TRBV30 to TRBJ1-6; D might be TRBD1 (5 bases). This CDR3 comprises 14 residues. Trimming pared 2 bases from V and 10 bases from J, leaving 15 bases between. CDR1 is GTSNPN and CDR2 is SVGIG in the germline V gene (reference sequence). The CDR3 sequence is CAWSSLLGGSPLHF. In DNA form, the CDR3 reads TGTGCCTGGAGTTCACTCCTTGGGGGGTCACCCCTCCACTTT.

The chain joins TRBV7-9 to TRBJ1-4; D is undetermined. V lost 3 bases and J lost 6, with 11 bases in between. The germline gives CDR1 SEHNR, CDR2 FQNEAQ (reference sequence). This CDR3 is built from 14 residues. DNA of the CDR3: TGTGCCAGCAGCTTGGGCAGACCCCATGAAAAACTGTTTTTT. It yields the protein CASSLGRPHEKLFF.

The chain joins TRBV28 to TRBJ1-2, with TRBD1 as a possible D gene (5 bases). V was cut by 6 bases and J by 0 bases, with 14 bases left in between. Looked up from germline, CDR1 is MDHEN and CDR2 is SYDVKM. The CDR3 totals 15 residues. CDR3 amino acids: CASRITRGANYGYTF. The CDR3 coding sequence is TGTGCCAGCAGGATAACGAGAGGGGCTAACTATGGCTACACCTTC.

This chain links TRBV4-1 with TRBJ2-5; D is ambiguous. The CDR3 runs 14 residues. V was trimmed by 0 bases and J by 8 bases, leaving 13 bases between them. Germline CDR1 MGHRA, CDR2 YSYEKL. CDR3 sequence (DNA): TGCGCCAGCAGCCAAGATGGTACCAAGAGAACCCAGTACTTC. Protein product: CASSQDGTKRTQYF.

The CDR3 protein is CASSHLLQGSYGYTF. The DNA of the CDR3 is TGTGCCAGCAGCCACCTGTTACAGGGCTCCTATGGCTACACCTTC. This chain connects TRBV5-4 to TRBJ1-2; D perhaps matches TRBD1 (6 bases). Germline lookup yields CDR1 SGHNT and CDR2 YYREEE (reference sequence). V gave up 4 bases and J gave up 4 bases, with 17 bases separating them. The CDR3 extends over 15 amino acids. Combining the CDR3 with reference TRBV5-4 and TRBJ1-2 gives the whole variable domain ETGVTQSPTHLIKTRGQQVTLRCSSQSGHNTVSWYQQALGQGPQFIFQYYREEENGRGNFPPRFSGLQFPNYSSELNVNALELDDSALYLCASSHLLQGSYGYTFGSGTRLTVV.

The chain couples TRBV19 to TRBJ2-3; 7 bases line up with TRBD2. CDR1 and CDR2 (germline): LNHDA, SQIVND (reference sequence). V lost 5 bases to trimming and J lost 0 bases; unmatched junction nucleotides: 2. The CDR3 has 14 residues. Here the CDR3 DNA reads TGTGCCAGTAGTGCAGCGGGGAGCACAGATACGCAGTATTTT. It codes for CASSAAGSTDTQYF. The whole variable domain, remainder taken from reference TRBV19 and TRBJ2-3, is DGGITQSPKYLFRKEGQNVTLSCEQNLNHDAMYWYRQDPGQGLRLIYYSQIVNDFQKGDIAEGYSVSREKKESFPLTVTSAQKNPTAFYLCASSAAGSTDTQYFGPGTRLTVL.

This clone was recorded once. The J gene is TRBJ1-2, the V gene TRBV28; D might be TRBD1 (6 bases). CDR3 length equals 17 residues. V dropped 6 bases and J dropped 1 base, with 21 bases sitting between them. Germline V CDR1 and CDR2: MDHEN, SYDVKM. DNA of the CDR3: TGTGCCAGCAGCCCACTAGATTCGGGACACCTTAACTATGGCTACACCTTC. Protein sequence: CASSPLDSGHLNYGYTF.

This clone was detected only a few times. The chain couples TRBV2 to TRBJ1-2; no clear D gene. The germline gives CDR1 SNHLY, CDR2 FYNNEI. CDR3 length equals 13 residues. Trimming stripped 1 base from V and 4 bases from J, with 7 bases between. The CDR3 bases are TGTGCCAGCAGTGAAGGGGTCCTCTATGGCTACACCTTC. Residues: CASSEGVLYGYTF.

V is TRBV6-1 and J is TRBJ1-4, with 7 bases identical to TRBD1. Per germline, CDR1 MNHNS and CDR2 SASEGT. The CDR3 has 15 amino acids. V was clipped by 8 bases and J by 3 bases; unmatched bases: 9. The CDR3 here is CASGTKGQANEKLFF. For the CDR3, the DNA is TGTGCCAGCGGGACAAAAGGACAGGCTAATGAAAAACTGTTTTTT.

V gene TRBV7-2 combines with J gene TRBJ2-2, with TRBD2 matching over 10 bases. Trimming removed 2 bases from V and 7 bases from J; junction bases left unmatched: 13. Germline loops: CDR1 SGHTA, CDR2 FQGNSA. The CDR3 spans 18 residues. The CDR3 protein is CASSLSELEREGGGELFF. CDR3 coding DNA: TGTGCCAGCAGCTTATCCGAATTAGAGCGGGAGGGCGGCGGGGAGCTGTTTTTT.

V usage is TRBV18 and J usage is TRBJ2-7, with 8 bases that match TRBD1. With 1 base clipped from V and 4 bases from J, the junction kept 6 bases outside the gene matches. There are 15 residues in the CDR3. Germline CDR1 is KGHSH and CDR2 is LQKENI. CDR3: CASSPQDRAAYEQYF. The DNA for the CDR3 is TGTGCCAGCTCACCACAGGACAGGGCAGCGTACGAGCAGTACTTC.

The chain uses TRBV28 and TRBJ1-5; 8 nucleotides match TRBD1. V dropped 5 bases and J dropped 5; count of bases not matched to a gene: 8. CDR3 length equals 15 residues. Germline V lookup: CDR1 MDHEN, CDR2 SYDVKM. The chain's CDR3 is CASSSTGGRDQPQHF. The CDR3 bases are TGTGCCAGCAGTAGTACAGGGGGGAGGGATCAGCCCCAGCATTTT.

CDR3 DNA sequence: TGTGCCAGCAGGGACGGTTTCTACAATGAGCAGTTCTTC. Translation: CASRDGFYNEQFF. This sequence joins TRBV6-1 and TRBJ2-1; D gene ambiguous. The CDR3 has 13 residues. Trimming removed 6 bases from V and 3 bases from J, with 9 bases in between. Germline V gene sequence: CDR1 MNHNS, CDR2 SASEGT.

The chain employs TRBV5-1 and TRBJ1-1; 7 bases agree with TRBD1. This CDR3 is 13 amino acids long. With V trimmed by 8 bases and J by 7 bases, 11 bases remained unmatched. The V gene's germline CDR1 is SGHRS and CDR2 YFSETQ. The CDR3 region is CASRRTGFDEAFF. The CDR3 DNA sequence: TGCGCCAGTCGCCGGACAGGATTTGATGAAGCTTTCTTT.

This chain joins TRBV11-1 and TRBJ2-3; the D gene is possibly TRBD2 (6 bases). CDR3 length: 16 residues. V lost 5 bases to trimming and J lost 6 bases, with 21 bases between them. The germline gives CDR1 SGHAT, CDR2 FQDESV (reference sequence). The CDR3, as DNA: TGTGCCAGCAGCCCATTCCGGGACTCATCGAGGGATACGCAGTATTTT. This gives the protein CASSPFRDSSRDTQYF.

CDR3 protein: CASSYAEDTEAFF. The CDR3 DNA sequence: TGTGCCAGCAGTTATGCTGAGGACACTGAAGCTTTCTTT. The gene calls are TRBV7-6 and TRBJ1-1; D is uncertain. The CDR3 has 13 residues. The germline CDR1 and CDR2 sequences are SGHVS and FNYEAQ. V was pared by 6 bases and J by 3 bases, with 11 bases between. Drawing the rest from reference TRBV7-6 and TRBJ1-1, the complete variable domain is GAGVSQSPRYKVTKRGQDVALRCDPISGHVSLYWYRQALGQGPEFLTYFNYEAQQDKSGLPNDRFSAERPEGSISTLTIQRTEQRDSAMYRCASSYAEDTEAFFGQGTRLTVV.

The V call is TRBV7-2, the J call TRBJ2-3; no reliable D call. Germline V gene data show CDR1 as SGHTA and CDR2 as FQGNSA. The CDR3 is 17 residues long. V lost 1 base to trimming and J lost 0 bases, with 14 bases between them. The CDR3 reads CASSLGIGSRSTDTQYF. CDR3 nucleotide sequence: TGTGCCAGCAGCTTAGGGATTGGCAGCCGGAGCACAGATACGCAGTATTTT.

CDR3 coding DNA: TGTGCCAGCAGCCCCTCTCCAGCTTTCTTT. This translates into CASSPSPAFF. The J gene is TRBJ1-1, the V gene TRBV9; D not resolved. Between the trimmed V and J ends, which lost 4 bases and 10 bases, there was a span of 8 bases. CDR3 length: 10 residues. Germline assignment: CDR1 SGDLS and CDR2 YYNGEE.

This chain links TRBV6-1 with TRBJ1-4, with a tentative D call TRBD1 (5 bases). This CDR3 has 14 amino acids. V was shortened by 4 bases and J by 4 bases, with 10 bases between the two germline ends. Germline V gene sequence: CDR1 MNHNS, CDR2 SASEGT. The CDR3 region has the DNA TGTGCCAGCAGTGTGGGACGGAATAATGAAAAACTGTTTTTT. Translated, it gives CASSVGRNNEKLFF.